This TCR beta chain emerged from a study of patients and donors after allogeneic stem cell transplantation. TCRdb redid the calling of the RT-PCR reads with MiXCR, one entry per CDR3 protein. The table lists 150,000 to 250,000 distinct CDR3 sequences, more than 35% of them singletons, with 33% in the top ten. The CDR3 totals 12 residues. The trim removed 4 bases at V and 9 bases at J, leaving 3 bases unmatched. The clonotype originates from a human donor who was either an allogeneic HSCT recipient or a stem cell or donor lymphocyte infusion donor (not recorded which). It is not recorded whose cells these are; they may come from a transplant donor. Sequencing was carried out using blood, either unsorted or a sorted T cell fraction (not recorded which). The rearrangement uses TRBV12-3 or TRBV12-4 and TRBJ2-1; 7 bases fit TRBD2. DNA for the CDR3: TGTGCCAGCAGTTCGGGGAGGGGTGAGCAGTTCTTC. Translating it yields CASSSGRGEQFF.